This paragraph covers one T cell receptor (beta chain) sequence. In the study's own analysis: Amplification with reference gene primers provided the estimates of nucleated cell counts. The assay was immunoSEQ multiplex PCR, and TCRdb's table has in-frame clones only and misses some. V and J calls and clone size are as listed in that table; D and trimming were resolved from the DNA. This table holds about 130,000 clones, 81% found once. These data are taken from a study of blood T cell repertoires in COVID-19. Overall study: T cells, B-cell-depleted T cells, or PBMCs provided the cDNA or gDNA that served as material.

This CDR3 comprises 15 residues. V lost 4 bases to trimming and J lost 5 bases; unmatched junction nucleotides: 9. From germline, CDR1 is SGHTA and CDR2 FQGNSA. Patients in Seattle were enrolled during active infection, then followed longitudinally. This TCR was sampled from a man between 25 and 39 years old with COVID-19, enrolled during active disease. Material for sequencing was peripheral blood. The chain links TRBV7-2 to TRBJ2-7, with 9 bases aligning to TRBD2. The DNA of the CDR3 is TGTGCCAGCAGCTGGGCGGGAGGGCCGTCGAACGAGCAGTACTTC. As protein: CASSWAGGPSNEQYF.